This record looks at one TCR beta chain sequence and its context. No antigen is known for it. TCRdb ran MiXCR on the RT-PCR reads and lists one entry per CDR3 protein. The table shows 500,000 to 550,000 distinct CDR3 sequences, with 7.5% to 8.5% occurring only once. This sample is drawn from a study of response to subunit inactivated influenza vaccine. Study-wide findings and caveats: That few new T cells are recruited by each seasonal influenza vaccination was the authors' suggestion.

The sequence came from a man between 50 and 75 years old who received an inactivated influenza vaccine. The sample here was PBMCs from blood, taken roughly 24 months after vaccination.

CDR3 DNA sequence: TGCGCCAGCAGCCTTTCACCGGGCTCGTACCAAGAGACCCAGTACTTC. The encoded protein is CASSLSPGSYQETQYF. V gene TRBV4-3 combines with J gene TRBJ2-5; no definite D call. Germline values: CDR1 LGHNA, CDR2 YSLEER. Trimming took 4 bases from V and 0 from J, leaving 15 bases between them. CDR3 length: 16 amino acids.